This T cell receptor beta chain was recorded in a study of T cell responses to AZD1222 COVID-19 vaccine (dated by TCRdb to the early 2020s). With respect to the entire study: TCR sequencing covered over 230 trial participants: 200 to 220 given two doses of AZD1222 and 26 given two doses of MenACWY control vaccine. Trial participants were enrolled into age subgroups of 18-55, 56-69 and 70-plus years, which contained around 150, 28 and 57 TCR-sequenced participants, respectively. Beyond this particular receptor, the publication reports: Because no day 14 peak-response samples were available, the repertoires could be characterized only after the peak T cell response. After two AZD1222 doses, both the breadth and the depth of spike-specific TCRs were significantly higher than at day 0 and than in MenACWY recipients. Epitopes outside the regions mutated in the B.1.351 and B.1.1.7 variants were reportedly recognized by nearly half of the unique spike-specific TCRs. Conclusions about previously exposed vaccinees were limited because only six AZD1222 recipients were SARS-CoV-2 seropositive at baseline. Participants were mostly white British, with more females than males. The authors suggested clonal diversity may have been underestimated. The vaccine-associated CD4 TCRs covered the entire spike protein, and the dominant responses fell in regions 160-218 and 743-854. The 56-69-year group was small, and its depth increase did not reach significance, likely because of low power.

The sample holds a few counts of this clone. What this receptor recognizes is not known. Per-base qualities were not stored, and no clone one base away is much larger. Reading the label with the study, this specimen's time point is: about 28 days (+/-7) after the second vaccine dose. Because spike-specific TCR depth and breadth did not differ between the two schedules, AZD1222 recipients who got a second dose at roughly 4 weeks were pooled with those who got a second dose at roughly 12 weeks. Vaccinee samples came from UK trials COV001 and COV002, including a single-blind randomized controlled phase 2/3 trial of AZD1222 (ChAdOx1 nCoV-19) in healthy adults. Trial participant PBMC samples were collected at day 0 and day 28 after the second dose for TCRbeta chain sequencing. The CDR3 regions of human TCRbeta chains were analyzed by immunosequencing. The published analysis was carried out like this. TCRs in the repertoires were compared against a reference library of SARS-CoV-2-specific TCRs that had been generated with the MIRA antigen-specificity platform. Breadth meant the fraction of unique TCRs that were SARS-CoV-2-associated, whereas depth meant the fraction of total T cells that were SARS-CoV-2-associated. Using the MIRA data, every spike-specific TCR was mapped to the spike region that the TCR reacted to and assigned to either a CD4 or a CD8 class. Log10-transformed breadth and depth values were compared by one-way ANOVA with Sidak's multiple comparisons tests. The source is immuneACCESS, and TCRdb retained only in-frame sequences with V and J called. Part of the clones is not carried over; for the studies checked, unresolved V genes explain less than half of this, and the remainder is unexplained. For V, J and clone size, that table is used; D and trimming come from the DNA. In all, the sample holds 70,000 to 100,000 clones, and over 75% of those were seen once. The top ten constitute roughly 3.1% of the sample.

The V end loses 0 bases and the J end loses 2 bases, and a stretch of 11 bases separates them. According to the germline V gene, CDR1 reads KGHSH and CDR2 reads LQKENI. Including cysteine and phenylalanine, the CDR3 has 16 amino acids. Only the CDR3 DNA stays, 48 bases, in frame from base 1. The chain is encoded by TRBV18 joined to TRBJ1-3, with the D segment identity uncertain. This clonotype originated in an adult who received the AZD1222 COVID-19 vaccine. The source was peripheral blood, collected 28 days after the second AZD1222 dose. The CDR3 in this case is CASSPPAAMAGNTIYF. In nucleotides, the sequence is TGTGCCAGCTCACCACCGGCCGCAATGGCTGGAAACACCATATATTTT.